Following are 9 T cell receptor beta chains from one sample sequenced in a study of T cells after yellow fever vaccination. TCRdb reprocessed the 5' RACE reads with MiXCR, giving one entry per CDR3 protein. The sample comprises around 60,000 distinct CDR3 sequences, 5.5% to 6% of which are singletons, and 25% to 40% rests with the top ten. The sample here was PBMCs, either bulk or a sorted T-cell subset (CD4+, CD8+, memory, or dextramer-sorted; not recorded which), taken on the day of the yellow fever booster vaccination. These receptors all stem from a man between 18 and 35 years old who received the YFV17D yellow fever vaccine.

There are many counts of this clonotype. The rearrangement joins TRBV12-3 or TRBV12-4 to TRBJ1-5; the D is unclear. This CDR3 is 14 amino acids long. V was pared by 6 bases and J by 3 bases, with 12 bases between. CDR3 sequence reads: CASSKPGSNQPQHF. In nucleotides, the CDR3 is TGTGCCAGCAGCAAGCCGGGGTCCAATCAGCCCCAGCATTTT.

This sequence joins TRBV27 and TRBJ1-6, with 9 positions matching TRBD1. CDR3 length: 18 residues. Germline V CDR1 and CDR2: MNHEY, SMNVEV (reference sequence). V shed 3 bases and J 9 bases; nucleotides not matched to a gene: 15. CDR3 protein: CASSFRQGTGLRGSPLHF. CDR3 nucleotide sequence: TGTGCCAGCAGTTTTCGGCAGGGGACAGGGTTGCGGGGTTCACCCCTCCACTTT.

The sample holds a few counts of this clonotype. The rearrangement links TRBV9 to TRBJ2-2; TRBD2 matches at 16 bases. CDR3 length: 20 residues. Germline CDR1 reads SGDLS; CDR2 reads YYNGEE. Trimming cost V 3 bases and J 4 bases; bases outside gene matches: 12. The chain's CDR3 is CASSAPSGLAGGPITGELFF. The CDR3 nucleotides read TGTGCCAGCAGCGCCCCCTCGGGACTAGCGGGGGGGCCGATCACCGGGGAGCTGTTTTTT.

There are many counts of this clonotype. This chain links TRBV15 with TRBJ2-3; TRBD1 might be the D (8 bases). The CDR3 length is 14 residues. Germline CDR1 is LNHNV and CDR2 is YYDKDF (reference sequence). Trimming cost V 11 bases and J 0 bases, with 15 bases left between them. The chain's CDR3 is CAAQGGKSTDTQYF. DNA for the CDR3: TGTGCCGCACAGGGGGGGAAGAGCACAGATACGCAGTATTTT.

This clonotype was picked up many times. The V and J genes are TRBV6-5 and TRBJ1-3, with unresolved D. CDR1 is MNHEY and CDR2 is SVGAGI in the germline V gene. The ends were cut back, 0 bases at V and 0 bases at J, with 6 bases in the middle. The CDR3 is 15 residues long. The CDR3 DNA reads as TGTGCCAGCAGTTACTCGACGTACTCTGGAAACACCATATATTTT. Protein: CASSYSTYSGNTIYF.

V is TRBV2 and J is TRBJ2-7; no clear D. The V end lost 4 bases, the J end lost 2 bases, and 3 bases lay between the germline ends. In germline, CDR1 is SNHLY, CDR2 FYNNEI. The CDR3 covers 11 residues. The chain's CDR3 is CASSGAYEQYF. In nucleotides, the CDR3 is TGTGCCAGCAGTGGCGCCTACGAGCAGTACTTC.

In this sample, this clonotype turned up many times. The rearrangement joins TRBV7-2 to TRBJ2-3; D possibly uses TRBD1 or TRBD2 (6 bases each). The CDR3 runs 13 residues. Germline CDR1 SGHTA, CDR2 FQGNSA. With 5 bases removed from V and 6 bases from J, the gap between germline ends came to 12 bases. The CDR3 sequence is CASSPRGPDTQYF. CDR3 DNA sequence: TGTGCCAGCAGCCCCCGGGGGCCGGATACGCAGTATTTT.

This clonotype was detected many times. The V gene is TRBV4-1, the J gene TRBJ2-1; D not certain. Trimming cost V 6 bases and J 4 bases, with 19 bases left between them. The germline V gene has CDR1 MGHRA and CDR2 YSYEKL. CDR3 length: 16 amino acids. CDR3 bases: TGCGCCAGCAGGGCTGATCTCATACGCGATTACAATGAGCAGTTCTTC. Amino acids: CASRADLIRDYNEQFF.

This clonotype was recorded many times. This sequence joins TRBV7-2 and TRBJ2-4, with D possibly being TRBD1 (6 bases). Trimming took off 2 bases at V and 7 bases at J, with 21 bases between the two ends. The germline gives CDR1 SGHTA, CDR2 FQGNSA. The CDR3 runs 17 residues. Here the CDR3 reads CASSLQDSPGHTNIQYF. The DNA of the CDR3 is TGTGCCAGCAGCTTACAGGATTCTCCGGGACACACCAACATTCAGTACTTC.